A selection of T cell receptor beta chains follows, all from one sample in a study of T cells expressing NK-cell markers. TCRdb reprocessed the 5' RACE reads, keeping one entry per CDR3 protein, no DNA. This sample's clone table lists over 150,000 distinct CDR3 sequences. Input material: blood T cells: a sorted CD56 or NKG2C T cell subset, CD4+ or CD8+ T cells, or bulk PBMC T cells (not recorded which). Source of these receptors: a man between 18 and 69 years old in good health. Both conserved end residues are part of each CDR3.

v_call: TRBV13
j_call: TRBJ1-1
cdr3_aa: CASSLGGQNTEAFF

v_call: TRBV7-9
j_call: TRBJ1-2
cdr3_aa: CASSSLPGDGFYGYTF

v_call: TRBV3-1
j_call: TRBJ2-5
cdr3_aa: CASSQIETQYF

v_call: TRBV20-1
j_call: TRBJ2-7
cdr3_aa: CSAREQGAWYEQYF

v_call: TRBV28
j_call: TRBJ2-1
cdr3_aa: CASSASFGGYNEQFF

v_call: TRBV11-2
j_call: TRBJ2-5
cdr3_aa: CASSSTGTGWETQYF

v_call: TRBV12-5
j_call: TRBJ2-1
cdr3_aa: CASGPGTEHLEQFF

v_call: TRBV4-2
j_call: TRBJ2-4
cdr3_aa: CASSQVYLIENIQYF

v_call: TRBV4-2
j_call: TRBJ2-6
cdr3_aa: CASSQDGAGANVLTF

v_call: TRBV10-3
j_call: TRBJ2-3
cdr3_aa: CAISEGVVTKAAQYF

v_call: TRBV2
j_call: TRBJ2-1
cdr3_aa: CASNTGLAGNNEQFF

v_call: TRBV7-9
j_call: TRBJ2-5
cdr3_aa: CASSVTIRVETQYF

v_call: TRBV5-5
j_call: TRBJ2-2
cdr3_aa: CASSLPQGPANTGELFF

v_call: TRBV3-1
j_call: TRBJ2-1
cdr3_aa: CASSQGGISIEQFF